This T cell receptor beta chain was identified during a study of T cells in Graves' hyperthyroidism and ophthalmopathy. Concerning this clonotype: The antigen remains unidentified. A much larger clone lies a single base off, so this may be a read error.

The authors deemed Graves' hyperthyroidism stable absent ophthalmopathy progression within 18 months. Participants, patients aged 18 to 65, had newly diagnosed hyperthyroidism with a duration under 2 months. Amplified regions were TCR beta CDR3 sequences from RNA transcripts. TCR CDR3 regions were first amplified by RT-PCR with HTBI primers. Using its own MiXCR run on the multiplex PCR reads, TCRdb lists one record per CDR3 protein. This sample has just over 550,000 distinct CDR3 sequences, with approximately 44% found just once. V lost 8 bases and J lost 7; bases outside the gene matches: 4. Germline CDR1 reads SQVTM; CDR2 reads ANQGSEA. The CDR3 runs to 12 residues. The study, taken as a whole, reports: Ophthalmopathy and stable hyperthyroidism were told apart by a 13 V-J model. Most thyroid-expanded clonotypes above 0.001 were also found in blood.

Sequencing was performed on peripheral blood or thyroid tissue (not recorded which). This TCR was sampled from a young woman with Graves' hyperthyroidism. The J gene is TRBJ1-4, the V gene TRBV29-1; 10 positions agree with TRBD1. CDR3 protein: CSNRTGGEKLFF. Written as DNA, the CDR3 is TGCAGCAATCGGACAGGGGGTGAAAAACTGTTTTTT.